The 24 T cell receptor beta chains presented below share a single source sample, sequenced in a study of blood T cell repertoires in COVID-19. Repertoires were generated with immunoSEQ multiplex PCR, while TCRdb's copy carries only in-frame clones and drops some. Among about 240,000 clones listed, 87% were seen once. The sample comprised peripheral blood. Receptors originate from a man aged 55 to 70 who had recovered from COVID-19.

This clone was observed once. This chain uses TRBV4-1 with TRBJ2-5, with 7 bases matching TRBD1. The germline gives CDR1 MGHRA, CDR2 YSYEKL. V lost 3 bases to trimming and J lost 0 bases; unmatched junction nucleotides: 4. CDR3 length: 15 residues. The CDR3 DNA follows: TGCGCCAGCAGCCAGGGACAGAGGTACCAAGAGACCCAGTACTTC. This sequence encodes CASSQGQRYQETQYF.

This chain uses TRBV2 with TRBJ2-1; TRBD1 matches 12 bases. Germline V gene data show CDR1 as SNHLY and CDR2 as FYNNEI. Germline trimming cut 7 bases from V and 9 bases from J; bases unmatched to any gene: 7. CDR3 length: 14 amino acids. CDR3: CASKKGTGGVEQFF. The CDR3 DNA follows: TGTGCCAGCAAAAAGGGGACAGGGGGCGTTGAGCAGTTCTTC.

The chain combines TRBV14 with TRBJ2-5, with 9 bases matching TRBD2. V shed 1 base and J 6 bases; nucleotides not matched to a gene: 6. The CDR3 has 15 amino acids. Germline V gives CDR1 SGHDN, CDR2 FVKESK. CDR3 DNA: TGTGCCAGCAGCCAAGGTCTAGCGGGGAGGAAGACCCAGTACTTC. Translating it yields CASSQGLAGRKTQYF. Based on the CDR3 plus reference TRBV14 and TRBJ2-5, the full variable domain is EAGVTQFPSHSVIEKGQTVTLRCDPISGHDNLYWYRRVMGKEIKFLLHFVKESKQDESGMPNNRFLAERTGGTYSTLKVQPAELEDSGVYFCASSQGLAGRKTQYFGPGTRLLVL.

The chain uses TRBV18 and TRBJ1-5; TRBD1 is a possible D gene (5 bases). The CDR3 totals 14 residues. V was trimmed by 5 bases and J by 6 bases, leaving 14 bases between them. CDR1 KGHSH and CDR2 LQKENI come from the germline V gene. The CDR3: CASSSSGGSQPQHF. CDR3 bases: TGTGCCAGCTCATCTTCCGGGGGAAGTCAGCCCCAGCATTTT.

This sequence joins TRBV10-3 and TRBJ2-7; the match to TRBD1 covers 7 bases. The germline V gene encodes CDR1 ENHRY and CDR2 SYGVKD. V shed 2 bases and J 3 bases; nucleotides not matched to a gene: 4. The CDR3 totals 14 residues. The CDR3 here is CAISERQGDYEQYF. The CDR3 nucleotides read TGTGCCATCAGTGAGAGACAGGGAGACTACGAGCAGTACTTC.

This clone appeared a single time. The chain couples TRBV5-1 to TRBJ1-4, with 9 bases fitting TRBD1. V shed 4 bases and J 5 bases; nucleotides not matched to a gene: 9. The CDR3 totals 16 residues. Germline V gives CDR1 SGHRS, CDR2 YFSETQ. CDR3 DNA: TGCGCCAGCAGCCTTATAGCCGGGACAGGGAATGAAAAACTGTTTTTT. Translated, it gives CASSLIAGTGNEKLFF.

V usage is TRBV11-3 and J usage is TRBJ2-1; 7 bases fit TRBD1. CDR3 size: 13 residues. Germline values: CDR1 SGHNT, CDR2 YENEEA. V trimming: 5 bases; J trimming: 6 bases; junction bases outside the gene matches: 4. CDR3 loop: CASSRDRVNEQFF. CDR3 DNA sequence: TGTGCCAGCAGCCGAGACAGGGTCAATGAGCAGTTCTTC.

The chain employs TRBV3-1 (or the pseudogene TRBV3-2) and TRBJ1-2; 9 bases align to TRBD1. The CDR3 sequence is 15 residues long. Germline V gene sequence: CDR1 LGHDT, CDR2 YNNKEL (reference sequence). The ends lost 2 bases at V and 6 bases at J; junction bases unmatched: 7. The CDR3 DNA is TGTGCCAGCAGCCAAAATACAGGGGGCGCCGATGGCTACACCTTC. Protein: CASSQNTGGADGYTF.

The V call is TRBV27, the J call TRBJ1-1, with TRBD1 as a possible D gene (6 bases). The germline V gene has CDR1 MNHEY and CDR2 SMNVEV (reference sequence). The CDR3 has 13 residues. The V and J ends lost 6 bases and 1 base respectively, with 9 bases between them. The CDR3 DNA is TGTGCCAGCAGATTACAGGGGAACACTGAAGCTTTCTTT. Protein: CASRLQGNTEAFF.

Only one count was recorded for this clone. The CDR3 nucleotides are TGTGCCAGCAGCTCCCGGCCCCGAGGGATCGTAGCTTTCTTT. As protein: CASSSRPRGIVAFF. The rearrangement joins TRBV7-2 to TRBJ1-1; D gene ambiguous. Germline-derived CDR1 and CDR2 are SGHTA and FQGNSA. V was trimmed by 4 bases and J by 10 bases, leaving 19 bases between them. The CDR3 is 14 residues long.

This clone was seen more than once but under ten times. The V and J genes are TRBV3-1 (or the pseudogene TRBV3-2) and TRBJ1-6; D not resolved. Trimming pared 1 base from V and 7 bases from J, leaving 14 bases between. The V gene's germline CDR1 is LGHDT and CDR2 YNNKEL (reference sequence). This CDR3 spans 16 amino acids. The CDR3 region has the DNA TGTGCCAGCAGCCAAGGCTTGCGGCACTTAAATTCACCCCTCCACTTT. This translates into CASSQGLRHLNSPLHF.

This chain links TRBV19 with TRBJ1-5; 7 bases map to TRBD1. V lost 9 bases, J lost 5 bases, and 13 bases stayed unmatched. CDR3 length: 15 residues. CDR1 and CDR2 (germline): LNHDA, SQIVND (reference sequence). CDR3 bases: TGTGCCAGCCAAAAGGGGGACAGACAAGATCAGCCCCAGCATTTT. Its translation: CASQKGDRQDQPQHF.

The sample holds many counts of this clone. This chain links TRBV5-1 with TRBJ1-1; TRBD1 aligns across 7 bases. Germline CDR1 and CDR2: SGHRS and YFSETQ. This CDR3 comprises 15 residues. The V and J ends lost 2 bases and 11 bases, in that order; junction bases with no gene match: 15. The CDR3 region has the DNA TGCGCCAGCAGCTTCAGCCCGGGACAGACCTCGGTTGCTTTCTTT. This codes for CASSFSPGQTSVAFF.

V is TRBV5-4 and J is TRBJ2-7; 9 nucleotides agree with TRBD1. The CDR3 loop spans 15 amino acids. V lost 2 bases, J lost 3 bases, and 6 bases stayed unmatched. Germline values: CDR1 SGHNT, CDR2 YYREEE (reference sequence). Here the CDR3 reads CASSFRSGQGYEQYF. For the CDR3, the DNA is TGTGCCAGCAGCTTTAGATCGGGACAGGGCTACGAGCAGTACTTC.

The chain's CDR3 is CASSLGLTGEQYF. In nucleotides, the CDR3 is TGTGCCAGCAGCCTCGGCCTCACGGGCGAGCAGTACTTC. The V gene is TRBV11-2, the J gene TRBJ2-7; D remains unclear. Germline CDR1 SGHAT, CDR2 FQNNGV. Trimming took off 5 bases at V and 6 bases at J, with 14 bases between the two ends. This CDR3 is 13 amino acids long.

This chain links TRBV12-3 or TRBV12-4 with TRBJ1-1; a weak D match, TRBD1 (5 bases). With 6 bases removed from V and 5 bases from J, the gap between germline ends came to 13 bases. This CDR3 is built from 13 residues. The DNA for the CDR3 is TGTGCCAGCAGCGGGGGAGGTTGGACTGAAGCTTTCTTT. Translation gives CASSGGGWTEAFF.

V usage is TRBV29-1 and J usage is TRBJ2-5; possibly TRBD2 for D (6 bases). The ends were cut back, 3 bases at V and 5 bases at J, with 16 bases in the middle. Germline assignment: CDR1 SQVTM and CDR2 ANQGSEA. This CDR3 contains 14 residues. The CDR3 coding sequence is TGCAGCGTTGAGATCGGGGGAGGAAGGGAGACCCAGTACTTC. This translates into CSVEIGGGRETQYF.

CDR3 coding DNA: TGTGCCAGCAGCCAAGGTTGGAGGGTTGGAGATACGCAGTATTTT. Its protein is CASSQGWRVGDTQYF. The chain combines TRBV3-1 (or the pseudogene TRBV3-2) with TRBJ2-3; tentatively, D is TRBD2 (6 bases). Trimming removed 1 base from V and 5 bases from J, with 13 bases in between. Germline lookup yields CDR1 LGHDT and CDR2 YNNKEL (reference sequence). CDR3 length: 15 residues.

V is TRBV24-1 and J is TRBJ2-5; 7 bases agree with TRBD1. The germline V gene has CDR1 KGHDR and CDR2 SFDVKD. The CDR3 consists of 15 residues. V lost 4 bases to trimming and J lost 3 bases; unmatched junction nucleotides: 7. The CDR3 coding sequence is TGTGCCACCAGTGACGCAGGGACAGCTAAAGAGACCCAGTACTTC. Protein sequence: CATSDAGTAKETQYF.

The chain joins TRBV5-6 to TRBJ2-7, with 10 bases lining up with TRBD2. V gave up 5 bases and J gave up 0 bases; unmatched junction bases: 5. CDR3 length: 15 residues. Germline V CDR1 and CDR2: SGHDT, YYEEEE. CDR3 sequence (DNA): TGTGCCAGCAGGTATACTAGCGGGGACTCCTACGAGCAGTACTTC. As protein: CASRYTSGDSYEQYF.

J is TRBJ2-3 and V is TRBV11-2; 9 bases are shared with TRBD2. Unmatched junction bases numbered 9, after V lost 4 bases and J lost 1 base. Germline V gene lookup returns CDR1 SGHAT and CDR2 FQNNGV. The CDR3 has 17 amino acids. In DNA, the CDR3 is TGTGCCAGCAGCTCGACTTGGGGGACTAGCCGCACAGATACGCAGTATTTT. Translating gives CASSSTWGTSRTDTQYF.

This clone was seen a few times. The CDR3 loop is CASSISMGATKNIQYF. As DNA, the CDR3 is TGTGCCAGTTCGATCTCGATGGGGGCGACCAAAAACATTCAGTACTTC. The chain uses TRBV19 and TRBJ2-4, with D possibly being TRBD1 (6 bases). Trimming cost V 8 bases and J 2 bases, with 19 bases left between them. This CDR3 region has 16 residues. Looked up from germline, CDR1 is LNHDA and CDR2 is SQIVND (reference sequence).

The V call is TRBV5-5, the J call TRBJ2-1; D not resolved. CDR3 length: 11 residues. Trimming removed 5 bases at V and 4 bases at J, with 4 bases between. From germline, CDR1 is SGHKS and CDR2 YYEKEE (reference sequence). CDR3 in amino acids: CASSPYNEQFF. For the CDR3, the DNA is TGTGCCAGCAGTCCTTACAATGAGCAGTTCTTC.

The genes are TRBV27 and TRBJ1-1; the match to TRBD1 covers 7 bases. V trimming: 6 bases; J trimming: 1 base; junction bases outside the gene matches: 8. The germline V gene encodes CDR1 MNHEY and CDR2 SMNVEV (reference sequence). The CDR3 has 15 residues. CDR3 residues: CASSPEGAGNTEAFF. The DNA for the CDR3 is TGTGCCAGCAGCCCGGAGGGGGCAGGGAACACTGAAGCTTTCTTT.